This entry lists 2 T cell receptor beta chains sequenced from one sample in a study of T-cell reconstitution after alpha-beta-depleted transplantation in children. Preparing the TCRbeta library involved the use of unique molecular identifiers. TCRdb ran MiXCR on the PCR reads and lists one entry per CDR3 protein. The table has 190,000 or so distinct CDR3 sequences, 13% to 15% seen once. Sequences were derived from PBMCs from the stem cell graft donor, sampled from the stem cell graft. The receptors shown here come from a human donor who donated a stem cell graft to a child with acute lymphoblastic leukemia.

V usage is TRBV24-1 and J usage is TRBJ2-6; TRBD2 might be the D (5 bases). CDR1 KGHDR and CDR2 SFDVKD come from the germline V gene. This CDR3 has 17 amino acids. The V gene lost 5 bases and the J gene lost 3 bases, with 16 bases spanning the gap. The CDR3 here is CATSVNDGDSGANVLTF. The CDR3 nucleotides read TGTGCCACCAGTGTCAATGACGGGGATAGTGGGGCCAACGTCCTGACTTTC.

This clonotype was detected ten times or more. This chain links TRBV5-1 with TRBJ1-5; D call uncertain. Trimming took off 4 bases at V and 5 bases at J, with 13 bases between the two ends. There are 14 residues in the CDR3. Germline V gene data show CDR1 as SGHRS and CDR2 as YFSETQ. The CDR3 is CASSQGIGDQPQHF. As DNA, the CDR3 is TGCGCCAGCAGCCAAGGGATTGGGGATCAGCCCCAGCATTTT.